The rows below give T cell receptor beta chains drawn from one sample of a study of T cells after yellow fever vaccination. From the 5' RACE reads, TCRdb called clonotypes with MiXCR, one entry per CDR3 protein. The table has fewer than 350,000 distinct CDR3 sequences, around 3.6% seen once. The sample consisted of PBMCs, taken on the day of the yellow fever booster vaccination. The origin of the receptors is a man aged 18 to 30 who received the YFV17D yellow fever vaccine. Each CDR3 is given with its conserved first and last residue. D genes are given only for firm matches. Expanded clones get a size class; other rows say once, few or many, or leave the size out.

cdr3_aa: CSARLPLTDLNTEAFF
cdr3_nt: TGCAGTGCTAGACTCCCCTTGACAGATCTCAACACTGAAGCTTTCTTT
v_call: TRBV20-1
clone_size: many
d_call: .
j_call: TRBJ1-1

cdr3_aa: CASTPPGQRSTDTQYF
cdr3_nt: TGTGCCAGCACCCCCCCGGGACAACGGAGCACAGATACGCAGTATTTT
v_call: TRBV6-6
clone_size: few
d_call: .
j_call: TRBJ2-3

cdr3_aa: CASSPSGYSLNSPLHF
cdr3_nt: TGCGCCAGCAGCCCCTCCGGCTACAGTTTGAATTCACCCCTCCACTTT
v_call: TRBV4-1
clone_size: many
d_call: .
j_call: TRBJ1-6

cdr3_aa: CASSEGAETGELFF
cdr3_nt: TGTGCCAGCAGTGAAGGGGCAGAAACCGGGGAGCTGTTTTTT
v_call: TRBV6-1
clone_size: many
d_call: .
j_call: TRBJ2-2

cdr3_aa: CATSDLNSNQPQHF
cdr3_nt: TGTGCCACCAGTGATTTAAATAGCAATCAGCCCCAGCATTTT
v_call: TRBV24-1
clone_size: .
d_call: .
j_call: TRBJ1-5

cdr3_aa: CASRVVRGRDNEQFF
cdr3_nt: TGTGCCAGCAGGGTCGTCAGGGGCAGGGACAATGAGCAGTTCTTC
v_call: TRBV11-2
clone_size: many
d_call: .
j_call: TRBJ2-1

cdr3_aa: CASSFYTWEPGGGDTEAFF
cdr3_nt: TGTGCCAGCAGCTTTTACACTTGGGAGCCAGGGGGCGGGGACACTGAAGCTTTCTTT
v_call: TRBV5-5
clone_size: many
d_call: TRBD1
j_call: TRBJ1-1

cdr3_aa: CSARAGACTDTQYF
cdr3_nt: TGCAGTGCTAGAGCAGGGGCTTGCACAGATACGCAGTATTTT
v_call: TRBV20-1
clone_size: once
d_call: .
j_call: TRBJ2-3

cdr3_aa: CASSYTQFADTQYF
cdr3_nt: TGTGCCAGCAGTTACACGCAGTTTGCAGATACGCAGTATTTT
v_call: TRBV6-6
clone_size: few
d_call: .
j_call: TRBJ2-3

cdr3_aa: CASSFQGAVIQYF
cdr3_nt: TGTGCCAGCAGCTTTCAGGGGGCGGTAATCCAGTACTTC
v_call: TRBV7-2
clone_size: few
d_call: TRBD1
j_call: TRBJ2-5

cdr3_aa: CASSVVPGGTEAFF
cdr3_nt: TGTGCCAGCAGCGTAGTGCCGGGGGGCACTGAAGCTTTCTTT
v_call: TRBV9
clone_size: many
d_call: .
j_call: TRBJ1-1

cdr3_aa: CASSPDSRSMGYTF
cdr3_nt: TGTGCCAGCAGCCCCGATAGCAGGTCTATGGGCTACACCTTC
v_call: TRBV7-2
clone_size: many
d_call: .
j_call: TRBJ1-2

cdr3_aa: CASSSIAGEWTQYF
cdr3_nt: TGTGCCAGCAGTTCCATAGCGGGGGAATGGACGCAGTATTTT
v_call: TRBV27
clone_size: many
d_call: TRBD2
j_call: TRBJ2-3

cdr3_aa: CASSFPVRLAGRTDTQYF
cdr3_nt: TGTGCCAGCAGCTTCCCCGTAAGACTAGCGGGAAGGACAGATACGCAGTATTTT
v_call: TRBV7-9
clone_size: many
d_call: TRBD2
j_call: TRBJ2-3

cdr3_aa: CASSADRDYGYTF
cdr3_nt: TGTGCCAGCTCAGCAGACAGGGACTATGGCTACACCTTC
v_call: TRBV18
clone_size: many
d_call: TRBD1
j_call: TRBJ1-2

cdr3_aa: CASSFPGYMNTEAFF
cdr3_nt: TGTGCCAGCAGCTTCCCGGGGTACATGAACACTGAAGCTTTCTTT
v_call: TRBV7-9
clone_size: few
d_call: .
j_call: TRBJ1-1

cdr3_aa: CASSLNPRDQYNEQFF
cdr3_nt: TGTGCCAGCAGCCTCAACCCCCGGGACCAGTACAATGAGCAGTTCTTC
v_call: TRBV9
clone_size: .
d_call: .
j_call: TRBJ2-1

cdr3_aa: CASTTPRAGRGETQYF
cdr3_nt: TGTGCCAGCACCACACCACGGGCAGGGAGAGGAGAGACCCAGTACTTC
v_call: TRBV6-2/TRBV6-3
clone_size: many
d_call: .
j_call: TRBJ2-5

cdr3_aa: CASSQDVGGTEAFF
cdr3_nt: TGCGCCAGCAGCCAAGATGTCGGGGGGACTGAAGCTTTCTTT
v_call: TRBV4-3
clone_size: .
d_call: .
j_call: TRBJ1-1

cdr3_aa: CASSAFGEKLFF
cdr3_nt: TGTGCCAGCAGCGCGTTTGGGGAAAAACTGTTTTTT
v_call: TRBV7-2
clone_size: .
d_call: .
j_call: TRBJ1-4

cdr3_aa: CAMGGTGVAEQFF
cdr3_nt: TGTGCCATGGGGGGGACAGGGGTAGCTGAGCAGTTCTTC
v_call: TRBV7-3
clone_size: many
d_call: TRBD1
j_call: TRBJ2-1

cdr3_aa: CSARSPTEVIEAFF
cdr3_nt: TGCAGTGCTAGATCCCCGACGGAGGTCATTGAAGCTTTCTTT
v_call: TRBV20-1
clone_size: .
d_call: .
j_call: TRBJ1-1

cdr3_aa: CASSLHGSLTTEAFF
cdr3_nt: TGTGCCAGCAGCTTGCACGGGAGTCTTACTACTGAAGCTTTCTTT
v_call: TRBV5-5
clone_size: many
d_call: .
j_call: TRBJ1-1